Listed below are T cell receptor beta chains from one sample, sequenced in a study of blood T cell repertoires in COVID-19. Sequenced by immunoSEQ multiplex PCR; TCRdb stores in-frame clones only, minus some. The repertoire holds about 350,000 clones, with 85% to 90% as singletons. The sequenced sample was PBMCs or T cells enriched from blood (not recorded which). The origin of the receptors is a woman aged 25 to 39 who had been exposed to COVID-19. The CDR3 runs from the conserved cysteine through the conserved F or W. Size values are once, few and many counts, or a class for expanded clones, and some rows have none.

clone size,V gene,J gene,CDR3 protein
-,TRBV28,TRBJ2-1,CASSLYGGPQRGDEQFF
-,TRBV28,TRBJ2-6,CASSWGGANVLTF
-,TRBV6-5,TRBJ1-5,CASSYLGGEQPQHF
-,TRBV7-8,TRBJ1-1,CASSGQINTEAFF
-,TRBV7-8,TRBJ2-3,CASSPIGLAGTPNTDTQYF
-,TRBV29-1,TRBJ2-5,CSVALARETQYF
-,TRBV6-5,TRBJ2-1,CASSYFLQNEQFF
-,TRBV28,TRBJ2-1,CASSFSGRGGEQFF
once,TRBV7-9,TRBJ2-1,CASSLTSPWAQFF
-,TRBV6-5,TRBJ1-3,CASSYGRRSGNTIYF
-,TRBV6-5,TRBJ1-2,CASSYSGRGNYGYTF
-,TRBV28,TRBJ1-5,CASTSGQGNQPQHF
-,TRBV5-5,TRBJ2-7,CASSLDVTSIYEQYF
-,TRBV9,TRBJ2-4,CASSVESGLAKNIQYF
-,TRBV19,TRBJ2-5,CASSIVRESQETQYF
-,TRBV2,TRBJ2-1,CASMLVESSYNEQFF
-,TRBV7-8,TRBJ1-1,CASSLGTGGLPEAFF
-,TRBV28,TRBJ1-2,CASSLIAGYGYTF
-,TRBV2,TRBJ1-3,CASSGGTQGQPRNTIYF
-,TRBV19,TRBJ2-4,CASSPDFLAKNIQYF
-,TRBV24-1,TRBJ1-5,CATSGTARVLSNQPQHF
-,TRBV24-1,TRBJ2-5,CATSDGRDRPFGETQYF
-,TRBV5-4,TRBJ2-3,CASSDARTGGNTDTQYF
-,TRBV28,TRBJ2-7,CASTSGYYEQYF
-,TRBV9,TRBJ1-5,CASSVGAGGNQPQHF
-,TRBV5-5,TRBJ1-1,CASSPGGLDTEAFF
-,TRBV18,TRBJ2-3,CASSPPGLGRSDTQYF
-,TRBV28,TRBJ1-3,CASRVSSGNTIYF
-,TRBV11-3,TRBJ2-7,CASSQRSASHHEQYF
-,TRBV7-8,TRBJ2-3,CASGRVVTDTQYF
-,TRBV19,TRBJ1-1,CASSKDSLFPEAFF
-,TRBV5-1,TRBJ1-1,CASSIQTGNTEAFF
once,TRBV12-3/TRBV12-4,TRBJ1-5,CASRRTNQPQHF
-,TRBV28,TRBJ1-4,CASRNPGFGLKLFF
-,TRBV2,TRBJ2-7,CASSAVFHEQYF
few,TRBV28,TRBJ2-1,CASSPFLAGAGNEQFF
-,TRBV5-1,TRBJ1-5,CASSLRGLDNQPQHF
-,TRBV7-8,TRBJ1-4,CASLGTGPNEKLFF
-,TRBV5-1,TRBJ2-2,CASSLSVSLAGGVPGELFF
few,TRBV27,TRBJ1-2,CASSLSPRQGAYGYTF
-,TRBV5-1,TRBJ1-6,CASGTGERNSPLHF
once,TRBV7-3,TRBJ1-2,CASSLLDRAVGLYGYTF
-,TRBV28,TRBJ2-2,CASRFAGSYTGELFF
-,TRBV28,TRBJ1-4,CASSLVGTDGEKLFF
-,TRBV27,TRBJ1-2,CASRDPTGPSRSYTF
-,TRBV28,TRBJ2-1,CASSFPGLAGGIFTYNEQFF
-,TRBV2,TRBJ1-1,CASSAPRTGGAGTEAFF
-,TRBV3-1/TRBV3-2,TRBJ1-1,CASSYDGQMNTEAFF
few,TRBV19,TRBJ1-1,CASSIGQNLEAFF
-,TRBV5-8,TRBJ2-3,CASSGHGDYPTDTQYF
-,TRBV5-6,TRBJ1-2,CASSTGQGPYGYTF
-,TRBV5-1,TRBJ1-5,CASSLEGSQPQHF
-,TRBV6-1,TRBJ2-1,CASTWDAGGTNEQFF
-,TRBV28,TRBJ1-5,CASTPRDNSNQPQHF
-,TRBV2,TRBJ2-1,CASSASFLGNEQFF